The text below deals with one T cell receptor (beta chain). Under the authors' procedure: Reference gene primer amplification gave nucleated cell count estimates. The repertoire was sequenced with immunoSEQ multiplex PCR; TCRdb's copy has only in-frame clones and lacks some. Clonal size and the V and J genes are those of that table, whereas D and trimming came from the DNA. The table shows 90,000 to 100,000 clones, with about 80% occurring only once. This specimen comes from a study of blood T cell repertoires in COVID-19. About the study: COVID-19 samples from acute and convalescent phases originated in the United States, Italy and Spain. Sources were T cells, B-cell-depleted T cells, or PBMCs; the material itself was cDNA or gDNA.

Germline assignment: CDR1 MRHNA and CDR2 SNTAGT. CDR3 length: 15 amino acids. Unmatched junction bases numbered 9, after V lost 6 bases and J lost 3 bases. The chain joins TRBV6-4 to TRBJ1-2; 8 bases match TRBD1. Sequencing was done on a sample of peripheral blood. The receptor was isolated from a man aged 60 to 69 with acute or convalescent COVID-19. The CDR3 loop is CASSAGTGRDYGYTF. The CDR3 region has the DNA TGTGCCAGCAGCGCCGGGACAGGTAGAGACTATGGCTACACCTTC.